This T cell receptor (beta chain) stems from a study of glioma-infiltrating T cells (dated by TCRdb to about 2016). Turning to the overall study: Sequencing of TCR alpha- and beta-chain repertoires was performed on glioma tissue, on non-neoplastic brain tissue, and on matched peripheral blood mononuclear cells. Three low-grade glioma patients, about 8 primary glioblastoma patients and three non-glioma patients contributing non-neoplastic brain tissue were included in the paired cohort. To measure divergence between tissue and blood T-cell populations, each tissue-infiltrating repertoire was compared with the peripheral blood repertoire of the same patient.

On the study overall, not on this receptor specifically: Small numbers underpinned the group comparisons: 7 to 9 glioblastoma patients, three low-grade glioma patients and three non-neoplastic patients. In non-neoplastic patients, VJ-independent divergence between tissue and blood fell below expectation, whereas in all gliomas, and especially in low-grade gliomas, the divergence rose above expectation. Only a very small number of CDR3 sequences turned up in both tissue and blood, a result put down to high CDR3 diversity combined with limited sampling.

The iRepertoire nested amplicon-rescue multiplex PCR (arm-PCR) platform was used to amplify TCR alpha and beta CDR3 regions from RNA. The input for one-step reverse transcription and amplification was about 95-450 ng of tissue mRNA or PBMC total RNA. Following bead purification, Illumina adapters were added by a secondary multiplex PCR, and libraries between 200 and 400 bp were gel-purified. Demultiplexing relied on internal 6-nucleotide barcodes carried by the libraries. Libraries were sequenced on an Illumina MiSeq with 2x220 or 2x250 nucleotide paired-end reads. The original pipeline was this. FLASH 1.2.11 was used to merge paired reads, and BWA-MEM then aligned the reads to the GRCh37 human genome before TRA and TRB reads were extracted. For V and J assignment, an IMGT-derived reference of cassette sequences and CDR3 motifs that included pseudogenes was used. Three-frame translation of reads was performed, and productive CDR3s were defined as those with a C...FGXG motif and no stop codons. Unique combinations of V-J cassette pair and CDR3 amino acid sequence were defined as clonotypes. Reads were filtered by Hamming distance, thresholded by each sample's sequence error rate in mapped regions. Using fastp at Q25 and MiXCR, TCRdb reprocessed the public reads and kept productive beta chains. Rows merge per CDR3 protein into single entries with the most common DNA and genes. It is TCRdb's table, rather than the study itself, that gives the V and J calls and clone size. This sample gives fewer than 90,000 distinct CDR3 sequences in total; under 30% of them show up just once. Under 8.5% of the sample comes from the top ten.

CDR1 is given as SEHNR and CDR2 as FQNEAQ, both from the germline V gene (reference sequence). The CDR3 measures 14 amino acids from cysteine to phenylalanine. Of all the DNA, just the CDR3 is kept, 42 bases in frame from base 1. Trimming at the junction amounts to 3 bases on V and 3 bases on J, and the germline ends lie 12 bases apart. This clonotype has just a few counts. Its antigen remains unidentified. Per-base quality was not reported, and no clone a single base away is much larger than it. Sequencing was done on a sample of glioma tissue, nonneoplastic brain tissue, or PBMCs (not recorded which). This sequence uses TRBV7-9 and TRBJ2-7; the D gene is perhaps TRBD1, on 6 matching bases. This receptor was obtained from a human donor with low-grade glioma or glioblastoma, undergoing nonglioma brain surgery, or in good health (not recorded which). The CDR3 loop reads CASSFRGGGYEQYF. The DNA sequence is given as TGTGCCAGCAGCTTCAGGGGTGGGGGCTACGAGCAGTACTTC.